This T cell receptor (beta chain) was recorded in a study of blood T cell repertoires in COVID-19. Study as a whole: Samples came from the United States, Italy and Spain, spanning acute and convalescent COVID-19. Sources were T cells, B-cell-depleted T cells, or PBMCs; the material itself was cDNA or gDNA.

In the authors' workflow: How many nucleated cells were present was estimated from reference gene primer amplification. Clones were sequenced by immunoSEQ multiplex PCR, and TCRdb holds only the in-frame ones, with some missing. From that table come the V and J calls and clone size; the DNA was used to work out D and trimming. The table records roughly 200,000 clones, about three quarters of them present only once. This clone appeared a single time. The sample was peripheral blood. The sequence was collected from a woman at least 80 years old with active or convalescent COVID-19.

The CDR3: CASRTEGETQYF. Here the CDR3 DNA reads TGTGCCAGCCGGACAGAAGGGGAGACCCAGTACTTC. The chain uses TRBV25-1 and TRBJ2-5; D is possibly TRBD1 (6 bases). Trimming cost V 8 bases and J 5 bases, with 12 bases left between them. CDR3 size: 12 residues. From germline, CDR1 is MGHDK and CDR2 SYGVNS.